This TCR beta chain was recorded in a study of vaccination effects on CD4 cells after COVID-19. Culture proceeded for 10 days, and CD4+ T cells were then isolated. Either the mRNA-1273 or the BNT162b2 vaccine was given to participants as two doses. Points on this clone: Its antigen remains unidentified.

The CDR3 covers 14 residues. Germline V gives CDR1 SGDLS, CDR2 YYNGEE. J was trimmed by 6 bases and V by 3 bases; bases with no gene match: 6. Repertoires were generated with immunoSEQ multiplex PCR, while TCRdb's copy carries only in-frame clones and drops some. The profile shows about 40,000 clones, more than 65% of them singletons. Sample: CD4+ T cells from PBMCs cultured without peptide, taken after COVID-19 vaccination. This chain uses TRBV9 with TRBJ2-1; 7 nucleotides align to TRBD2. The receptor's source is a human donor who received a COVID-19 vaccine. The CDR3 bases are TGTGCCAGCAGCGCCGGGACTACTGGCAATGAGCAGTTCTTC. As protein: CASSAGTTGNEQFF.